Following are 16 T cell receptor beta chains from one sample sequenced in a study of cytomegalovirus exposure and HLA in healthy donors. The PCR was carried out with 60 Vbeta primers and 13 Jbeta primers. TCRdb's table, derived via immunoSEQ multiplex PCR, lists solely in-frame clones and lacks some. The data show more than 150,000 clones, 80% to 85% seen once. Source material: PBMCs. The receptor source for this set is a man aged 40-50 years in good health and CMV-seropositive.

V gene TRBV18 combines with J gene TRBJ2-7; perhaps TRBD1 as D (6 bases). Trimming left V 6 bases short and J 0 bases short, with 21 bases between. Germline-derived CDR1 and CDR2 are KGHSH and LQKENI. This CDR3 comprises 17 residues. This chain's CDR3 is CASSPGQLQLSSYEQYF. The CDR3 coding sequence is TGTGCCAGCTCGCCAGGACAGCTCCAGCTCAGCTCCTACGAGCAGTACTTC.

The gene calls are TRBV5-1 and TRBJ1-2; 11 bases are a match to TRBD1. Losses at the gene ends were 3 bases for V and 4 bases for J; bases not matched to a gene: 2. The length of the CDR3 is 14 residues. Germline-derived CDR1 and CDR2 are SGHRS and YFSETQ. Here the CDR3 DNA reads TGCGCCAGCAGCTCGGGACAGGGGGTCTATGGCTACACCTTC. Translating gives CASSSGQGVYGYTF.

V and J are TRBV11-3 and TRBJ2-2, with unresolved D. Germline V gene sequence: CDR1 SGHNT, CDR2 YENEEA. CDR3 length equals 17 residues. V lost 5 bases and J 2 bases, leaving 18 bases between the germline ends. The CDR3 region has the DNA TGTGCCAGCAGCCGAGACCTCGCGGTTGGAAACACCGGGGAGCTGTTTTTT. It encodes CASSRDLAVGNTGELFF.

The chain carries TRBV15 and TRBJ1-4; D remains unclear. The CDR3 covers 17 residues. V was trimmed by 0 bases and J by 13 bases, leaving 24 bases between them. Germline-derived CDR1 and CDR2 are LNHNV and YYDKDF (reference sequence). The CDR3 sequence: CATSRDTGVMSRVRLFF. In nucleotides, the CDR3 is TGTGCCACCAGCAGAGATACCGGGGTAATGAGTCGGGTTAGACTGTTTTTT.

This clone showed up just once. This chain joins TRBV25-1 and TRBJ1-6; 8 bases map to TRBD1. Trimming cost V 6 bases and J 7 bases; bases outside gene matches: 5. CDR3 length equals 14 residues. Per the germline V gene, CDR1 is MGHDK and CDR2 is SYGVNS. The CDR3 is CASREDRENSPLHF. The CDR3 bases are TGTGCCAGCAGAGAGGACAGGGAAAATTCACCCCTCCACTTT.

This chain joins TRBV5-4 and TRBJ1-2, with D possibly TRBD1 on 5 matching bases. Germline V gene data show CDR1 as SGHNT and CDR2 as YYREEE (reference sequence). V was shortened by 4 bases and J by 13 bases, with 14 bases between the two germline ends. The CDR3 is 11 residues long. The CDR3 region has the DNA TGTGCCAGCAGCCGGGGGGGGTACTCCACCTTC. It encodes CASSRGGYSTF.

The chain is built from TRBV5-1 and TRBJ2-7, with TRBD1 matching 11 bases. The ends lost 0 bases at V and 5 bases at J; junction bases unmatched: 1. Germline loops: CDR1 SGHRS, CDR2 YFSETQ. The length of the CDR3 is 14 residues. The CDR3 DNA sequence: TGCGCCAGCAGCTTGGAGGGACAGGGGGACGAGCAGTACTTC. It is translated as CASSLEGQGDEQYF. Full variable domain (missing parts from reference TRBV5-1 and TRBJ2-7): KAGVTQTPRYLIKTRGQQVTLSCSPISGHRSVSWYQQTPGQGLQFLFEYFSETQRNKGNFPGRFSGRQFSNSRSEMNVSTLELGDSALYLCASSLEGQGDEQYFGPGTRLTVT.

The rearrangement uses TRBV5-4 and TRBJ1-6; D is unresolved. This CDR3 spans 12 amino acids. V lost 4 bases to trimming and J lost 7 bases, with 6 bases between them. Germline assignment: CDR1 SGHNT and CDR2 YYREEE (reference sequence). The DNA of the CDR3 is TGTGCCAGCAGCGACAACAATTCACCCCTCCACTTT. Protein product: CASSDNNSPLHF.

The J gene is TRBJ1-2, the V gene TRBV4-3; D not resolved. The CDR3 is made up of 14 amino acids. V gave up 1 base and J gave up 8 bases, with 14 bases separating them. Germline values: CDR1 LGHNA, CDR2 YSLEER. The CDR3 DNA reads as TGCGCCAGCAGCCAAGGAAGAGGGTCCGGGGGCTACACCTTC. Amino acids: CASSQGRGSGGYTF.

This clone appeared a single time. The V gene is TRBV7-2, the J gene TRBJ1-6; tentatively, D is TRBD1 (5 bases). Germline CDR1 is SGHTA and CDR2 is FQGNSA. V was clipped by 5 bases and J by 7 bases, with 9 bases between them. The length of the CDR3 is 13 residues. DNA for the CDR3: TGTGCCAGCAGCACCCGACAGAATTCACCCCTCCACTTT. Translation: CASSTRQNSPLHF.

The chain carries TRBV6-5 and TRBJ1-2, with D maybe TRBD1 (5 bases). Germline V gene lookup returns CDR1 MNHEY and CDR2 SVGAGI. V gave up 0 bases and J gave up 5 bases, with 13 bases separating them. CDR3 length: 15 amino acids. CDR3 loop: CASSYSSRGGYGYTF. The CDR3 region has the DNA TGTGCCAGCAGTTACTCGAGTAGGGGCGGATATGGCTACACCTTC.

DNA for the CDR3: TGCGCCAGCAGCTTGACAGGGGGAAGTACTGAAGCTTTCTTT. Amino acid sequence: CASSLTGGSTEAFF. The chain employs TRBV5-1 and TRBJ1-1; 8 positions match TRBD1. The CDR3 is made up of 14 amino acids. The germline V gene has CDR1 SGHRS and CDR2 YFSETQ. V shed 1 base and J 5 bases; nucleotides not matched to a gene: 4. The whole variable domain, filled in from reference TRBV5-1 and TRBJ1-1, reads KAGVTQTPRYLIKTRGQQVTLSCSPISGHRSVSWYQQTPGQGLQFLFEYFSETQRNKGNFPGRFSGRQFSNSRSEMNVSTLELGDSALYLCASSLTGGSTEAFFGQGTRLTVV.

The chain recombines TRBV5-6 with TRBJ1-2; weak D call: TRBD1 (6 bases). Germline CDR1 and CDR2: SGHDT and YYEEEE. The CDR3 covers 17 residues. Trimming shortened V by 5 bases and J by 2 bases, and 22 bases separated the two germline ends. The CDR3 coding sequence is TGTGCCAGCAGTCCCGACGTATTTCTTACAGGGAACTATGGCTACACCTTC. Encoded protein: CASSPDVFLTGNYGYTF.

The chain uses TRBV11-2 and TRBJ1-3; the D is unclear. This CDR3 spans 14 amino acids. Per the germline V gene, CDR1 is SGHAT and CDR2 is FQNNGV. Trimming shortened V by 5 bases and J by 4 bases, and 12 bases separated the two germline ends. The CDR3 spells CASSPRALGNTIYF. DNA for the CDR3: TGTGCCAGCAGCCCCCGAGCTTTGGGAAACACCATATATTTT.

This clone showed up just a few times. This chain joins TRBV7-2 and TRBJ1-5; 7 bases are shared with TRBD1. The V segment lost 4 bases and the J segment 6 bases; nucleotides outside the gene matches: 6. The CDR3 length is 14 residues. Per germline, CDR1 SGHTA and CDR2 FQGNSA. The DNA of the CDR3 is TGTGCCAGCAGCTCCCGAGGGGGCGGTCAGCCCCAGCATTTT. This codes for CASSSRGGGQPQHF.

The chain joins TRBV15 to TRBJ1-2, with 8 bases lining up with TRBD1. CDR1 and CDR2 from the germline V gene are LNHNV and YYDKDF (reference sequence). Trimming took 1 base from V and 4 from J; bases not matched to a gene: 2. The CDR3 runs to 14 residues. The CDR3 nucleotides read TGTGCCACCAGCAGAGCAACAGGGGGCTATGGCTACACCTTC. Its protein is CATSRATGGYGYTF.